Shown below are 24 T cell receptor beta chains from a single sample sequenced in a study of human versus mouse CDR3 diversity and MHC coevolution. The repertoire was sequenced with immunoSEQ multiplex PCR; TCRdb's copy has only in-frame clones and lacks some. The table has approximately 81,000 clones, 90% to 95% seen once. The sample comprised naive CD4+ T cells from blood. The subset: CD45RO-negative CD62L-positive naive CD4 T cells. These TCRs come from a person aged 25 to 69 in good health.

This chain links TRBV5-1 with TRBJ2-7; 7 nucleotides agree with TRBD1. The J segment lost 3 bases and the V segment lost 4 bases, leaving 16 bases of the junction unmatched. This CDR3 has 17 residues. Looked up from germline, CDR1 is SGHRS and CDR2 is YFSETQ. CDR3 sequence (DNA): TGCGCCAGCAGCCCCCCCCCGACAGGGTGCCCCGACTACGAGCAGTACTTC. Protein sequence: CASSPPPTGCPDYEQYF.

The CDR3 is CASSPGTSGLETQYF. The CDR3 nucleotides are TGCGCCAGCAGCCCCGGGACTAGCGGGCTTGAGACCCAGTACTTC. This chain uses TRBV5-1 with TRBJ2-5; 12 bases are shared with TRBD2. Germline V gene lookup returns CDR1 SGHRS and CDR2 YFSETQ. The CDR3 consists of 15 residues. The V gene end was trimmed by 4 bases and the J gene end by 5 bases; junction bases not matched to a gene: 6.

The chain is built from TRBV6-5 and TRBJ2-3; no clear D gene. The CDR3 extends over 11 amino acids. V dropped 8 bases and J dropped 3 bases, with 6 bases sitting between them. From germline, CDR1 is MNHEY and CDR2 SVGAGI. CDR3 residues: CASRVTDTQYF. CDR3 in DNA: TGTGCCAGCCGCGTGACAGATACGCAGTATTTT.

The chain couples TRBV19 to TRBJ2-7, with a weak D call TRBD2 (7 bases). The CDR3 is 15 residues long. Germline V gene data show CDR1 as LNHDA and CDR2 as SQIVND (reference sequence). The germline V and J ends were trimmed by 6 bases and 4 bases, with 19 bases remaining between them. The CDR3: CASSVAGAGLYEQYF. The CDR3, as DNA: TGTGCCAGTAGCGTCGCGGGGGCAGGACTTTACGAGCAGTACTTC.

The chain recombines TRBV6-4 with TRBJ2-1, with TRBD2 matching 15 bases. V was clipped by 6 bases and J by 6 bases; unmatched bases: 3. The V gene's germline CDR1 is MRHNA and CDR2 SNTAGT. This CDR3 has 15 amino acids. The CDR3 bases are TGTGCCAGCAGCGGACTAGCGGGAGGGATCAATGAGCAGTTCTTC. This gives the protein CASSGLAGGINEQFF.

This clone came up once. The rearrangement uses TRBV19 and TRBJ2-2, with D unclear. The germline CDR1 and CDR2 sequences are LNHDA and SQIVND (reference sequence). The CDR3 extends over 15 amino acids. The V end lost 8 bases, the J end lost 7 bases, and 20 bases lay between the germline ends. The CDR3 DNA reads TGTGCCAGTCTCCACGGGTTGGGTTCTGTCGGGGAGCTGTTTTTT. Protein: CASLHGLGSVGELFF.

The CDR3 protein is CASSGTGQEKLFF. The DNA for the CDR3 is TGTGCCAGCTCTGGGACAGGTCAGGAAAAACTGTTTTTT. V is TRBV18 and J is TRBJ1-4; TRBD1 agrees at 8 bases. Germline V lookup: CDR1 KGHSH, CDR2 LQKENI. J gave up 8 bases and V 6 bases, and 5 bases lay outside the gene matches. CDR3 length equals 13 residues.

V usage is TRBV7-8 and J usage is TRBJ2-7; D may be TRBD1 (5 bases). The CDR3 runs 13 residues. The V and J ends lost 0 bases and 3 bases respectively, with 6 bases between them. The germline V gene has CDR1 SGHVS and CDR2 FQNEAQ. CDR3 residues: CASSLATDYEQYF. The CDR3 DNA is TGTGCCAGCAGCTTAGCGACAGACTACGAGCAGTACTTC.

The chain uses TRBV6-5 and TRBJ1-1, with D possibly TRBD1 on 6 matching bases. The V and J ends lost 0 bases and 3 bases respectively, with 8 bases between them. Germline loops: CDR1 MNHEY, CDR2 SVGAGI. CDR3 length: 14 amino acids. The CDR3 nucleotides are TGTGCCAGCAGTTACTCGGGGGGGCACACTGAAGCTTTCTTT. This gives the protein CASSYSGGHTEAFF.

The gene calls are TRBV11-2 and TRBJ2-5; 9 bases match TRBD1. The J call may be faulty, since TRBJ2-7 better matches the DNA end. The CDR3 sequence is 14 residues long. Per the germline V gene, CDR1 is SGHAT and CDR2 is FQNNGV. This CDR3 reads CASSTGTGFSEQYF. CDR3 DNA: TGTGCCAGCAGCACCGGGACAGGGTTCTCCGAGCAGTACTTC.

The chain links TRBV19 to TRBJ1-2; a possible D gene is TRBD1 (6 bases). Germline V lookup: CDR1 LNHDA, CDR2 SQIVND (reference sequence). V was trimmed by 7 bases and J by 6 bases, leaving 15 bases between them. The CDR3 has 13 residues. CDR3 protein: CASNRKGVDGYTF. The CDR3 DNA reads TGTGCCAGTAACCGGAAGGGGGTGGATGGCTACACCTTC.

The V call is TRBV10-1, the J call TRBJ2-5; 9 bases are shared with TRBD1. Germline V gene lookup returns CDR1 WNHNN and CDR2 SYGVQD (reference sequence). The CDR3 consists of 14 residues. V was clipped by 4 bases and J by 5 bases; unmatched bases: 5. The CDR3 sequence is CASSGTGAGETQYF. Here the CDR3 DNA reads TGCGCCAGCAGTGGGACAGGGGCGGGGGAGACCCAGTACTTC.

The CDR3 protein is CASSLVSYEQYF. The DNA of the CDR3 is TGTGCCAGCAGCTTAGTTAGCTACGAGCAGTACTTC. The chain couples TRBV7-2 to TRBJ2-5; no definite D call. The J call may be in error: the DNA end matches TRBJ2-7 better. CDR3 length: 12 amino acids. Germline CDR1 is SGHTA and CDR2 is FQGNSA.

This chain uses TRBV7-6 with TRBJ1-2, with no clear D. Trimming removed 4 bases from V and 3 bases from J, with 9 bases in between. Germline CDR1 reads SGHVS; CDR2 reads FNYEAQ. The CDR3 sequence is 13 residues long. CDR3 in amino acids: CASSSPPDYGYTF. In DNA form, the CDR3 reads TGTGCCAGCAGCTCCCCGCCAGACTATGGCTACACCTTC.

DNA for the CDR3: TGTGCCAGCAGCTCCCGGGGGGGGAGAGGCTACGAGCAGTACTTC. Its translation is CASSSRGGRGYEQYF. The V call is TRBV11-2, the J call TRBJ2-7; 8 positions match TRBD2. V was pared by 4 bases and J by 3 bases, with 8 bases of the junction left unmatched. Germline-derived CDR1 and CDR2 are SGHAT and FQNNGV. The CDR3 consists of 15 residues.

The chain employs TRBV6-5 and TRBJ2-7; TRBD1 matches at 8 bases. In germline, CDR1 is MNHEY, CDR2 SVGAGI. Losses at the gene ends were 6 bases for V and 0 bases for J; bases not matched to a gene: 4. The CDR3 has 14 amino acids. CDR3 nucleotide sequence: TGTGCCAGCAGCAGGGGGCTAGGCTCCTACGAGCAGTACTTC. Translating gives CASSRGLGSYEQYF.

V usage is TRBV5-1 and J usage is TRBJ2-5; 9 nucleotides match TRBD1. The V gene's germline CDR1 is SGHRS and CDR2 YFSETQ. Trimming removed 4 bases from V and 6 bases from J; junction bases left unmatched: 7. The CDR3 consists of 14 residues. CDR3 in amino acids: CASSLDRGKQTQYF. The CDR3 DNA reads TGCGCCAGCAGCCTGGACAGGGGAAAACAGACCCAGTACTTC.

The chain links TRBV5-1 to TRBJ2-7, with TRBD2 identical over 7 bases. The CDR3 totals 12 residues. Germline assignment: CDR1 SGHRS and CDR2 YFSETQ. The V gene end was trimmed by 6 bases and the J gene end by 7 bases; junction bases not matched to a gene: 7. This chain's CDR3 is CASNPGGREQYF. CDR3 sequence (DNA): TGCGCCAGCAACCCGGGGGGTCGGGAGCAGTACTTC.

This CDR3 is CASSRFTGSSYNSPLHF. CDR3 nucleotides: TGTGCCAGTAGTAGATTTACAGGGAGCTCCTATAATTCACCCCTCCACTTT. This chain connects TRBV19 to TRBJ1-6, with D tentatively TRBD1 (6 bases). There are 17 residues in the CDR3. The germline gives CDR1 LNHDA, CDR2 SQIVND (reference sequence). V shed 4 bases and J shed 0 bases, with 13 bases lying between them.

The chain is built from TRBV7-2 and TRBJ1-3, with D uncertain. Germline-derived CDR1 and CDR2 are SGHTA and FQGNSA. The V end was cut by 5 bases, the J end by 0 bases, with 8 bases between. CDR3 length equals 14 residues. CDR3 nucleotides: TGTGCCAGCAGCCGGGAGTCCTCTGGAAACACCATATATTTT. Its protein product is CASSRESSGNTIYF. Looking up the rest from reference TRBV7-2 and TRBJ1-3 gives the full variable domain: GAGVSQSPSNKVTEKGKDVELRCDPISGHTALYWYRQSLGQGLEFLIYFQGNSAPDKSGLPSDRFSAERTGGSVSTLTIQRTQQEDSAVYLCASSRESSGNTIYFGEGSWLTVV.

The chain recombines TRBV18 with TRBJ1-6, with 11 nucleotides matching TRBD1. After removal of 3 bases from V and 8 bases from J, the junction contained 0 bases not matched to a gene. CDR3 length: 14 amino acids. Germline values: CDR1 KGHSH, CDR2 LQKENI. The CDR3 DNA follows: TGTGCCAGCTCACCGGGACAGGGGGATTCACCCCTCCACTTT. Protein: CASSPGQGDSPLHF.

The DNA of the CDR3 is TGCAGCGGAGCGACTGTGACCTACGAGCAGTACTTC. Translation: CSGATVTYEQYF. The chain couples TRBV29-1 to TRBJ2-7; D is uncertain. CDR3 length: 12 residues. CDR1 and CDR2 (germline): SQVTM, ANQGSEA. V was cut by 7 bases and J by 2 bases, with 12 bases left in between.

This sequence joins TRBV14 and TRBJ2-1; no firm D call. V shed 6 bases and J shed 2 bases, with 8 bases lying between them. Germline CDR1 SGHDN, CDR2 FVKESK. This CDR3 spans 13 amino acids. The CDR3 region is CASSQLTYNEQFF. The CDR3 DNA follows: TGTGCCAGCAGTCAACTAACCTACAATGAGCAGTTCTTC. Full variable domain (missing parts from reference TRBV14 and TRBJ2-1): EAGVTQFPSHSVIEKGQTVTLRCDPISGHDNLYWYRRVMGKEIKFLLHFVKESKQDESGMPNNRFLAERTGGTYSTLKVQPAELEDSGVYFCASSQLTYNEQFFGPGTRLTVL.

The chain links TRBV7-7 to TRBJ2-7; 9 bases fit TRBD1. This CDR3 is 18 amino acids long. Germline V lookup: CDR1 SSHAT, CDR2 FNYEAQ (reference sequence). The V segment lost 5 bases and the J segment 3 bases; nucleotides outside the gene matches: 17. CDR3: CASSLAPPDRGAFYEQYF. CDR3 DNA: TGTGCCAGCAGCCTCGCGCCCCCGGACAGGGGAGCCTTCTACGAGCAGTACTTC.